Included here is one T cell receptor beta chain sequence, with context. Its antigen is not identified. This entry belongs to a study of OX40 agonist ivuxolimab in advanced cancers. The study, taken as a whole, reports: Clonal expansion from baseline to week 6 occurred in both CD4+ and CD8+ T cells. It was not determined which antigens were specifically recognized by the peripheral T cells that had undergone clonal expansion.

TCRdb's copy holds only in-frame clones and misses some; the assay was immunoSEQ multiplex PCR. The table records about 45,000 clones, 80% to 95% of them present only once. CDR1 and CDR2 from the germline V gene are MDHEN and SYDVKM. Unmatched junction bases numbered 1, after V lost 6 bases and J lost 3 bases. This CDR3 has 12 residues. Source: CD4+ or CD8+ T cells sorted from blood, taken in a trial of the OX40 agonist ivuxolimab. The genes are TRBV28 and TRBJ2-7; TRBD2 matches at 8 bases. The receptor was derived from an adult with an advanced solid tumor such as melanoma, head and neck, liver or kidney cancer. The CDR3 sequence: CASRSGSYEQYF. The CDR3 coding sequence is TGTGCCAGCAGAAGCGGGAGCTACGAGCAGTACTTC.